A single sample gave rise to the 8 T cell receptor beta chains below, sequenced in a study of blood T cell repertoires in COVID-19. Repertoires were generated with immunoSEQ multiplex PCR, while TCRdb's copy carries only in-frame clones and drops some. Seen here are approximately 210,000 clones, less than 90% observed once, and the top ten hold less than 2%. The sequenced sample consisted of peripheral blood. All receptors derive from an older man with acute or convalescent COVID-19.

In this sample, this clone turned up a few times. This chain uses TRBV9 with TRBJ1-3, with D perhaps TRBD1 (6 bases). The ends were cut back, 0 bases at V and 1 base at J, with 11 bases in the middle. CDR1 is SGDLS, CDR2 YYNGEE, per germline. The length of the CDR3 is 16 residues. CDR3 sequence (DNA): TGTGCCAGCAGCGTAGGATCCGGGACATCTGGAAACACCATATATTTT. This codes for CASSVGSGTSGNTIYF.

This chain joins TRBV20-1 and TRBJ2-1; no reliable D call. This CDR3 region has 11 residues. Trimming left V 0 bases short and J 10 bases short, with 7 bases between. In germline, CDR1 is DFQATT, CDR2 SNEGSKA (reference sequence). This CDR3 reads CSARDKQEQFF. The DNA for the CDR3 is TGCAGTGCTAGAGACAAGCAAGAGCAGTTCTTC.

This CDR3 is CASSQGQSEAFF. The DNA of the CDR3 is TGTGCCAGCAGCCAGGGGCAAAGTGAAGCTTTCTTT. This chain connects TRBV3-1 (or the pseudogene TRBV3-2) to TRBJ1-1, with D perhaps TRBD1 (5 bases). V gave up 3 bases and J gave up 7 bases, with 9 bases separating them. CDR3 length: 12 amino acids. The V gene's germline CDR1 is LGHDT and CDR2 YNNKEL (reference sequence).

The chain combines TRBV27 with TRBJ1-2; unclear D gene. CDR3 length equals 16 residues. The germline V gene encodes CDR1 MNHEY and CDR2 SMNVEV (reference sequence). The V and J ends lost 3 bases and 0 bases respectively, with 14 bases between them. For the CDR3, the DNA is TGTGCCAGCAGTTTTAACCCCCCGGTAGCTAACTATGGCTACACCTTC. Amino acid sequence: CASSFNPPVANYGYTF.

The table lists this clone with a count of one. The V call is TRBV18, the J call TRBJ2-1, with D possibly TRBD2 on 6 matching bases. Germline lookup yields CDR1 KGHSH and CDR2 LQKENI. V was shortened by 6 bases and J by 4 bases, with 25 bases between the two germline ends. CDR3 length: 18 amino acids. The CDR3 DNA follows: TGTGCCAGCTCCCCTCGGGGTGAAGGGAGGATCGGGTACAATGAGCAGTTCTTC. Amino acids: CASSPRGEGRIGYNEQFF. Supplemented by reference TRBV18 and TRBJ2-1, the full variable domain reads NAGVMQNPRHLVRRRGQEARLRCSPMKGHSHVYWYRQLPEEGLKFMVYLQKENIIDESGMPKERFSAEFPKEGPSILRIQQVVRGDSAAYFCASSPRGEGRIGYNEQFFGPGTRLTVL.

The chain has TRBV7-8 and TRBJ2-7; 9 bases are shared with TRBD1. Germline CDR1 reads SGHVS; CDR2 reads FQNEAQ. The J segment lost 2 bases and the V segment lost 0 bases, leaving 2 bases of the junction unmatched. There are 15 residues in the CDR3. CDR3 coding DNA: TGTGCCAGCAGCTTAGCAGGACAGGGGCCCTACGAGCAGTACTTC. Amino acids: CASSLAGQGPYEQYF.

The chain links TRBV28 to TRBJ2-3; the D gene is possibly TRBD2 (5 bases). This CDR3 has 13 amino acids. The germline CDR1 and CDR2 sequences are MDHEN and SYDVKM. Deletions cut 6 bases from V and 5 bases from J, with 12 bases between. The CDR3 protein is CASSSEGEDTQYF. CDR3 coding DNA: TGTGCCAGCAGCTCAGAGGGAGAAGATACGCAGTATTTT.

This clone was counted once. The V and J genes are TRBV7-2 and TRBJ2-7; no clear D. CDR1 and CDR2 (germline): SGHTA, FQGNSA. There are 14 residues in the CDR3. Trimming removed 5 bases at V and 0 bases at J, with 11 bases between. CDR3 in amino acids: CASSPHEISYEQYF. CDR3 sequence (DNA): TGTGCCAGCAGCCCCCATGAGATCTCCTACGAGCAGTACTTC.